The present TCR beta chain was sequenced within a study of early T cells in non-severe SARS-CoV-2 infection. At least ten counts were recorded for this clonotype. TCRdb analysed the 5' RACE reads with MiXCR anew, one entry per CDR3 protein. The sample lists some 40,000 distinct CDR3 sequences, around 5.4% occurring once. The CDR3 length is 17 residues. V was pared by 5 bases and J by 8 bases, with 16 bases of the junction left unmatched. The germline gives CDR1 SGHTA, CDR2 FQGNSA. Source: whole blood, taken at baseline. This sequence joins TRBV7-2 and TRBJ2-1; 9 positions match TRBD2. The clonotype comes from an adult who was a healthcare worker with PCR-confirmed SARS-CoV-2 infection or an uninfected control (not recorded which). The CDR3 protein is CASSRRPLAGSPYEQFF. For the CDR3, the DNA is TGTGCCAGCAGCCGCAGACCTCTAGCGGGGTCACCCTATGAGCAGTTCTTC. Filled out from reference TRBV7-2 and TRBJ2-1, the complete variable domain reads GAGVSQSPSNKVTEKGKDVELRCDPISGHTALYWYRQSLGQGLEFLIYFQGNSAPDKSGLPSDRFSAERTGGSVSTLTIQRTQQEDSAVYLCASSRRPLAGSPYEQFFGPGTRLTVL.